The rows below give T cell receptor beta chains drawn from one sample of a study of T cell changes during pregnancy in multiple sclerosis. Using immunoSEQ multiplex PCR, the repertoire was profiled, and TCRdb retains in-frame clones only, with some absent. The table has 100,000 or so clones, just over 90% seen once; the top ten hold approximately 1.2%. The specimen was peripheral blood, collected in the second trimester of pregnancy. The receptors come from a female donor with multiple sclerosis, enrolled in a pregnancy study. Both conserved end residues are part of each CDR3. D genes are given only for firm matches. Rows give clone size only sometimes, using once, few, many, or a class for an expanded clone.

v_gene,j_gene,abundance,d_gene,CDR3aa,CDR3nt
TRBV5-4,TRBJ2-1,few,-,CASRPRTSYNEQFF,TGTGCCAGCAGGCCTCGGACATCCTACAATGAGCAGTTCTTC
TRBV18,TRBJ2-5,-,-,CASSPGAPQETQYF,TGTGCCAGCTCACCAGGGGCCCCCCAAGAGACCCAGTACTTC
TRBV2,TRBJ1-2,-,-,CASSELAGTNYGYTF,TGTGCCAGCAGTGAATTAGCCGGGACTAACTATGGCTACACCTTC
TRBV6-6,TRBJ1-4,-,TRBD1,CASSYSLGQEHEKLFF,TGTGCCAGCAGTTACTCCCTGGGACAGGAGCATGAAAAACTGTTTTTT
TRBV7-7,TRBJ1-4,-,-,CASSPGGIGEKLFF,TGTGCCAGCAGCCCCGGGGGGATAGGTGAAAAACTGTTTTTT
TRBV12-5,TRBJ2-5,-,-,CASGSSLRGGPVTQYF,TGTGCTAGTGGTTCCTCTTTGAGGGGGGGGCCTGTGACCCAGTACTTC
TRBV7-2,TRBJ2-5,-,TRBD2,CASSSTSGGWETQYF,TGTGCCAGCAGCTCGACTAGCGGGGGGTGGGAGACCCAGTACTTC
TRBV14,TRBJ2-1,few,TRBD1,CASSHDTGATAEQFF,TGTGCCAGCAGCCACGACACAGGGGCTACCGCTGAGCAGTTCTTC
TRBV2,TRBJ2-1,-,TRBD2,CASSESRGRGYNEQFF,TGTGCCAGCAGTGAGAGTCGCGGGAGGGGTTACAATGAGCAGTTCTTC
TRBV2,TRBJ2-1,-,-,CASIRDTRFF,TGTGCCAGCATTCGAGACACTAGGTTCTTC
TRBV29-1,TRBJ2-7,-,-,CSVELGGAWEQYF,TGCAGCGTTGAACTGGGGGGTGCTTGGGAGCAGTACTTC
TRBV5-5,TRBJ2-1,-,-,CASSFVGGPNEQFF,TGTGCCAGCAGCTTCGTGGGGGGACCCAATGAGCAGTTCTTC
TRBV5-1,TRBJ2-1,once,TRBD2,CASSPLGEGEQFF,TGCGCCAGCAGCCCATTAGGGGAGGGTGAGCAGTTCTTC
TRBV7-9,TRBJ1-1,-,-,CASRSPENTEAFF,TGTGCCAGCAGATCACCAGAGAACACTGAAGCTTTCTTT
TRBV2,TRBJ2-7,-,-,CASSLRPYEQYF,TGTGCCAGCAGTCTACGCCCCTACGAGCAGTACTTC
TRBV4-1,TRBJ1-2,-,-,CASSQEVEGGSYGYTF,TGCGCCAGCAGCCAAGAAGTCGAGGGAGGTAGCTATGGCTACACCTTC